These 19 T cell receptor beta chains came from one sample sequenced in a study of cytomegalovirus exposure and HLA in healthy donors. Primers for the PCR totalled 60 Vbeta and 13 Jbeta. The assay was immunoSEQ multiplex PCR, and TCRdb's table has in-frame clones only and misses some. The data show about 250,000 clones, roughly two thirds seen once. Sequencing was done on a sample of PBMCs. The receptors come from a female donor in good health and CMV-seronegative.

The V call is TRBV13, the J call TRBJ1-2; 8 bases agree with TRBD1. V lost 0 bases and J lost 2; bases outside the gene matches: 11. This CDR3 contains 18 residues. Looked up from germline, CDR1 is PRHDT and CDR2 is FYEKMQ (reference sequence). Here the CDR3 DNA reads TGTGCCAGCAGCTTAGGCAAGACAGGGGACTACCGAAACTATGGCTACACCTTC. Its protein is CASSLGKTGDYRNYGYTF.

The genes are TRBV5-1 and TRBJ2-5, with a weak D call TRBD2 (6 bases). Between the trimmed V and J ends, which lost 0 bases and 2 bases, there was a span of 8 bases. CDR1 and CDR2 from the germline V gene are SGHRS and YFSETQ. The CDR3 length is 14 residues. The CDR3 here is CASSLGEVQETQYF. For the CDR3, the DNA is TGCGCCAGCAGCTTGGGGGAGGTTCAAGAGACCCAGTACTTC.

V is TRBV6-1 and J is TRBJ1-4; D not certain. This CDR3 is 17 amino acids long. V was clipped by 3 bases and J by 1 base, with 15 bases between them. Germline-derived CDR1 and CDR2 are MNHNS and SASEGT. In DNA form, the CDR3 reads TGTGCCAGCAGTGACAGAGGTCACTGGAGAACTAATGAAAAACTGTTTTTT. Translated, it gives CASSDRGHWRTNEKLFF.

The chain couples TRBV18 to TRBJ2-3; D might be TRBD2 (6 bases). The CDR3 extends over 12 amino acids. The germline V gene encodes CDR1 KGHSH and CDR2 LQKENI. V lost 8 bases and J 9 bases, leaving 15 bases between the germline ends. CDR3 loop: CASTSREITQYF. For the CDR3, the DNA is TGTGCCAGCACAAGTCGGGAGATAACGCAGTATTTT.

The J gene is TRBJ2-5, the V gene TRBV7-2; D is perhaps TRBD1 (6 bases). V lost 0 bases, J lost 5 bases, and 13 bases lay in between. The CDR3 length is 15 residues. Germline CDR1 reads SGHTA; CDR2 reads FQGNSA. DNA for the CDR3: TGTGCCAGCAGCTTAGCTGACAGGCAATGGGAGACCCAGTACTTC. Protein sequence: CASSLADRQWETQYF.

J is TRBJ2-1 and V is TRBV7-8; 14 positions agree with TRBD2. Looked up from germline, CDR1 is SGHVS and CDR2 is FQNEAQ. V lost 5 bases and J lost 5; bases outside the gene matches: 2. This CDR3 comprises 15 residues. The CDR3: CASSRGLAGDNEQFF. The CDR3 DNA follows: TGTGCCAGCAGCCGGGGACTAGCGGGAGACAATGAGCAGTTCTTC.

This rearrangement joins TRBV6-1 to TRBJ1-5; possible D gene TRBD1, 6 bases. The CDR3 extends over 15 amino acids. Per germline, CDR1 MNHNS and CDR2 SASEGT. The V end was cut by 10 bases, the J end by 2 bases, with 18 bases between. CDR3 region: CATRETGQRNQPQHF. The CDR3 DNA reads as TGTGCCACCCGAGAGACCGGACAGCGCAATCAGCCCCAGCATTTT.

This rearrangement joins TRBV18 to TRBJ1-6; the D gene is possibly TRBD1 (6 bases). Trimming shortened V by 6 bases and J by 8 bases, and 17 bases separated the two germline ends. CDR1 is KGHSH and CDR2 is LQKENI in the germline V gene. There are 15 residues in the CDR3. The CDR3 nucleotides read TGTGCCAGCTCCCTTGGACAGTCCCCGGATTCACCCCTCCACTTT. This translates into CASSLGQSPDSPLHF.

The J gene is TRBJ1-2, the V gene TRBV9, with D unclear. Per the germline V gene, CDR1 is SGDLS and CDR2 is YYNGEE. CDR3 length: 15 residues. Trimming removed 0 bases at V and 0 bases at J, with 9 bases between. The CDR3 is CASSVGERANYGYTF. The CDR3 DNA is TGTGCCAGCAGCGTAGGGGAGAGAGCTAACTATGGCTACACCTTC.

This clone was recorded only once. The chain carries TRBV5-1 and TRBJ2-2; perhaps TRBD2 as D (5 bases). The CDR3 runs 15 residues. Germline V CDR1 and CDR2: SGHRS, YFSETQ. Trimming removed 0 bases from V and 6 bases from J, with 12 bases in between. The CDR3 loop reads CASSLVPAGPGELFF. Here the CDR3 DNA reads TGCGCCAGCAGCTTGGTCCCCGCGGGTCCCGGGGAGCTGTTTTTT.

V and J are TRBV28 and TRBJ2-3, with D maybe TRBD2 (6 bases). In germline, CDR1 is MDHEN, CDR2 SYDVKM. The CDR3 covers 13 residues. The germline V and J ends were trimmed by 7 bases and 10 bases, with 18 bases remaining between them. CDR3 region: CASKQRRGEAQYF. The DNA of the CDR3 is TGTGCCAGCAAGCAGCGGCGGGGCGAGGCGCAGTATTTT.

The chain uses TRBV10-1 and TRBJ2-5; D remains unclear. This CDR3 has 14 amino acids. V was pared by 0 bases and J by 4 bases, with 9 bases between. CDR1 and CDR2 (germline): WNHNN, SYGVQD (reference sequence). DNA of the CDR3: TGCGCCAGCAGTGAGTCGTCGGCAGGAGAGACCCAGTACTTC. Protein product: CASSESSAGETQYF.

CDR3: CAISLTGSRGETQYF. In nucleotides, the CDR3 is TGTGCCATCAGCCTGACAGGGTCCAGGGGGGAGACCCAGTACTTC. J is TRBJ2-5 and V is TRBV10-3; 7 nucleotides match TRBD1. The V segment lost 6 bases and the J segment 5 bases; nucleotides outside the gene matches: 12. This CDR3 is 15 amino acids long. Germline assignment: CDR1 ENHRY and CDR2 SYGVKD.

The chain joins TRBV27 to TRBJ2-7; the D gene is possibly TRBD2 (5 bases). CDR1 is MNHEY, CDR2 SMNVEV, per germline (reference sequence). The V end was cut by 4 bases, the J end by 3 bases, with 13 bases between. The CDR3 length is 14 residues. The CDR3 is CASSSGEGLYEQYF. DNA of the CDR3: TGTGCCAGCAGTTCTGGAGAGGGTCTCTACGAGCAGTACTTC.

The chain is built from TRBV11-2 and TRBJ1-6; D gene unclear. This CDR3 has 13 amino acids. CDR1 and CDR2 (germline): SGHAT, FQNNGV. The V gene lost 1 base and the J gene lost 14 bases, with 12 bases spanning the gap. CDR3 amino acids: CASSLGPGVTLHF. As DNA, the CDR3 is TGTGCCAGCAGCTTAGGGCCGGGTGTCACCCTCCACTTT.

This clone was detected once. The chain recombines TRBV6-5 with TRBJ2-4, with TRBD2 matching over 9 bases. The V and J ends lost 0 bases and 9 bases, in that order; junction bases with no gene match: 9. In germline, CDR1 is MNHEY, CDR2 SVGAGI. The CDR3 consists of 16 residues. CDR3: CASSYSGGRATGIQYF. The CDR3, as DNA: TGTGCCAGCAGTTACTCGGGCGGGAGGGCCACTGGCATTCAGTACTTC.

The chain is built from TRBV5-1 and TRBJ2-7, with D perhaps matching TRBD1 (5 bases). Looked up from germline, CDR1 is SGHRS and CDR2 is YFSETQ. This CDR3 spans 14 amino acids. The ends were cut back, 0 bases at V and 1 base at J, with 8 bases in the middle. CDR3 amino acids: CASSLETESYEQYF. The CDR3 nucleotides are TGCGCCAGCAGCTTGGAGACAGAGTCCTACGAGCAGTACTTC. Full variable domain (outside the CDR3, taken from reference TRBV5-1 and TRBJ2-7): KAGVTQTPRYLIKTRGQQVTLSCSPISGHRSVSWYQQTPGQGLQFLFEYFSETQRNKGNFPGRFSGRQFSNSRSEMNVSTLELGDSALYLCASSLETESYEQYFGPGTRLTVT.

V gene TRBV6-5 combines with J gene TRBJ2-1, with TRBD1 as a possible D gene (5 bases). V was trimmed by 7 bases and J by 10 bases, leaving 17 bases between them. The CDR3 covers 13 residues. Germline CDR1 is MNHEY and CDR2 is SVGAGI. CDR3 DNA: TGTGCCAGCACCTCTCAGGGTCACAGCGAGCAGTTCTTC. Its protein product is CASTSQGHSEQFF.

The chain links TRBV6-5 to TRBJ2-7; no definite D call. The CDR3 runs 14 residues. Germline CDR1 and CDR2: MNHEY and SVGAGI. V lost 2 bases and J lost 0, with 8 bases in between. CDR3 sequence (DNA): TGTGCCAGCAGTTACAACAGACGCTCCTACGAGCAGTACTTC. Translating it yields CASSYNRRSYEQYF.